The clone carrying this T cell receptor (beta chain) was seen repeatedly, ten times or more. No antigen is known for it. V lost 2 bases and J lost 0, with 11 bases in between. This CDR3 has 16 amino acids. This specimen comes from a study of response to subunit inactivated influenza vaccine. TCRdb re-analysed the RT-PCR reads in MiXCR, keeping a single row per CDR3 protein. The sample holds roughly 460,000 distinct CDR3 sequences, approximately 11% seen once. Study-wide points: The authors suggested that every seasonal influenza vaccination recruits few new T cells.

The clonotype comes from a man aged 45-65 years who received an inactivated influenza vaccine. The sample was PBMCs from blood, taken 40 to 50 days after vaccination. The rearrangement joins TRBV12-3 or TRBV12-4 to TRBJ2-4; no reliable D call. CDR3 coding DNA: TGTGCCAGCAGTTTATCAGGTCGACTAGCCAAAAACATTCAGTACTTC. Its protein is CASSLSGRLAKNIQYF.